These 3 T cell receptor beta chains share one sample of origin, sequenced in a study of cytomegalovirus exposure and HLA in healthy donors. It was with 60 Vbeta and 13 Jbeta primers that the PCR ran. Some clones are missing from TCRdb's copy, which holds only in-frame ones; the method was immunoSEQ multiplex PCR. The repertoire consists of some 92,000 clones, with about four fifths occurring once and the leading ten covering roughly 11%. The sequencing input was PBMCs. Receptor source: a man aged 18 to 29 in good health and CMV-seropositive.

The V gene is TRBV6-5, the J gene TRBJ2-3; the match to TRBD2 covers 10 bases. The V segment lost 2 bases and the J segment 6 bases; nucleotides outside the gene matches: 5. CDR1 and CDR2 (germline): MNHEY, SVGAGI. The CDR3 contains 15 residues. CDR3 coding DNA: TGTGCCAGCAGTTACGTAGCGGGGGGCAGGGATACGCAGTATTTT. Translating it yields CASSYVAGGRDTQYF.

This clone was found a few times. The chain couples TRBV27 to TRBJ2-5; 11 nucleotides match TRBD2. J lost 3 bases, V lost 6 bases, and 3 bases had no gene match. Germline CDR1 reads MNHEY; CDR2 reads SMNVEV (reference sequence). This CDR3 comprises 14 residues. CDR3 sequence: CASRILAGEETQYF. CDR3 DNA sequence: TGTGCCAGCAGAATACTAGCGGGGGAAGAGACCCAGTACTTC.

DNA of the CDR3: TGTGCCAGCAGCTCCCTACCTAAATCTTTCATCAGGGAGAACACTGAAGCTTTCTTT. This translates into CASSSLPKSFIRENTEAFF. The chain joins TRBV7-9 to TRBJ1-1, with D tentatively TRBD1 (5 bases). V was cut by 4 bases and J by 1 base, with 25 bases left in between. This CDR3 spans 19 amino acids. The germline gives CDR1 SEHNR, CDR2 FQNEAQ (reference sequence).